This T cell receptor beta chain originates from a study of CD4 T cells in relation to SARS-CoV-2 and coronaviruses. Study in general: TCR beta CDR3s were sequenced after 10-day antigen culture of PBMCs. Study-wide results and limits: This crossreactivity analysis covered spike protein alone, no other viral proteins.

CD4+ T cells from unexposed donors were obtained before the COVID-19 pandemic (2011-2018). CD4+ T cells were isolated from the cells after 10 days of culture. Unexposed-donor CD4+ T cells were probed with SARS-CoV-2 S/N and four cold-coronavirus spikes, cells permitting. Cultures held a few million PBMCs per well with roughly 10 IU/ml IL-2. Regarding this clone: Its specificity is unknown.

From germline, CDR1 is SGHTA and CDR2 FQGNSA. V lost 5 bases to trimming and J lost 0 bases, with 14 bases between them. The CDR3 sequence is 15 residues long. The repertoire was sequenced with immunoSEQ multiplex PCR; TCRdb's copy has only in-frame clones and lacks some. Of about 22,000 clones listed, around 68% are singletons. This receptor was identified in a human donor in good health. V usage is TRBV7-2 and J usage is TRBJ2-7; weak D call: TRBD1 (5 bases). Source material: CD4+ T cells from PBMCs, cultured in vitro. The CDR3 DNA reads TGTGCCAGCAGCCCCAAGGACATCCTCTCCTACGAGCAGTACTTC. As protein: CASSPKDILSYEQYF.